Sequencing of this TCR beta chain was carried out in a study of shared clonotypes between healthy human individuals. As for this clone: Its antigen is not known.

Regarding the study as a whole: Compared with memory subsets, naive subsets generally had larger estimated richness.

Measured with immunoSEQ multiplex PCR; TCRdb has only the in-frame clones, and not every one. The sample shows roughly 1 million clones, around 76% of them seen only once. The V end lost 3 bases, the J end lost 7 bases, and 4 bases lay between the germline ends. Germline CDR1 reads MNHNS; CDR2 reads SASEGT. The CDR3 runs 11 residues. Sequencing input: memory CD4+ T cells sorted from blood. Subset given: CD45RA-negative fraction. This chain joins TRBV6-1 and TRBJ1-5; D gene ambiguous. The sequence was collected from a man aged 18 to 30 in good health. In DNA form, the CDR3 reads TGTGCCAGCAGTGATCTGCAGCCCCAGCATTTT. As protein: CASSDLQPQHF.